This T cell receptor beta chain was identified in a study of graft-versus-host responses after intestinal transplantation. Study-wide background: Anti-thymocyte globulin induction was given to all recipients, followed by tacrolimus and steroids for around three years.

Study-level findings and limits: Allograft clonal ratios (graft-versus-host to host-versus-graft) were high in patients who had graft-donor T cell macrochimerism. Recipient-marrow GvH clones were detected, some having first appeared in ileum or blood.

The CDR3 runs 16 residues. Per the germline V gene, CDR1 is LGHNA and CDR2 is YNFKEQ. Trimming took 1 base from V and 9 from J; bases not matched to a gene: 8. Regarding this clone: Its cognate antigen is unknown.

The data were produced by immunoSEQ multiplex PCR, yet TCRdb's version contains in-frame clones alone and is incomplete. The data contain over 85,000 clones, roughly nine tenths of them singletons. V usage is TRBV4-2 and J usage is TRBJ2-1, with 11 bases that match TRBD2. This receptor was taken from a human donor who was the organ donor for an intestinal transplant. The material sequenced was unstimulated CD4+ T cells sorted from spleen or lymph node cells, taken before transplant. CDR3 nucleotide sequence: TGTGCCAGCAGCCAAGTTTTAGCGGGGGGGCTTAGTGAGCAGTTCTTC. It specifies CASSQVLAGGLSEQFF.